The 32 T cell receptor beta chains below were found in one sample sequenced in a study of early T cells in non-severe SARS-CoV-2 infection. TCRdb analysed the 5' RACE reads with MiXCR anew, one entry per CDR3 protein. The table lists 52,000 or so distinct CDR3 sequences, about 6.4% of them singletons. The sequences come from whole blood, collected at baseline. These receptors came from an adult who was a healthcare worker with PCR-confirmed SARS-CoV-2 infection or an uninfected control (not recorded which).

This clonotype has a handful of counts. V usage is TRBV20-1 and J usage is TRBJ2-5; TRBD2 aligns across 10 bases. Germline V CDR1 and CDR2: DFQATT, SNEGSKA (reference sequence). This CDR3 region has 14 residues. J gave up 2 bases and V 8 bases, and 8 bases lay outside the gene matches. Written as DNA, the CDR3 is TGCAGTTCGATGGGACTAGCGTCTCAAGAGACCCAGTACTTC. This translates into CSSMGLASQETQYF.

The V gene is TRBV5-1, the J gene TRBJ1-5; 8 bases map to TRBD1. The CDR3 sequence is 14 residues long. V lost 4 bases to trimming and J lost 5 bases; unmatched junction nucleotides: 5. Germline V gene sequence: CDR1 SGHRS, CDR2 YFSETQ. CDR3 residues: CASSGGQGDQPQHF. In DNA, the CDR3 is TGCGCCAGCAGCGGTGGACAGGGTGATCAGCCCCAGCATTTT.

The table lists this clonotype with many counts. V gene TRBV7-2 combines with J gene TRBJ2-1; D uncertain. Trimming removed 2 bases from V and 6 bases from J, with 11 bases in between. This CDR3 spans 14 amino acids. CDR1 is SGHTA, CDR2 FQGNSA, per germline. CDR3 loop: CASSLSPIFNEQFF. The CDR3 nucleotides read TGTGCCAGCAGCTTAAGTCCTATATTCAATGAGCAGTTCTTC.

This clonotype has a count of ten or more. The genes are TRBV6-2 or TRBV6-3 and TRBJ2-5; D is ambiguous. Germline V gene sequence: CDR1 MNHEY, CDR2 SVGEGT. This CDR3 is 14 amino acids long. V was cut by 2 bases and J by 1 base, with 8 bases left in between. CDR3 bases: TGTGCCAGCAGTTACGGTTGGGTCCAAGAGACCCAGTACTTC. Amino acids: CASSYGWVQETQYF.

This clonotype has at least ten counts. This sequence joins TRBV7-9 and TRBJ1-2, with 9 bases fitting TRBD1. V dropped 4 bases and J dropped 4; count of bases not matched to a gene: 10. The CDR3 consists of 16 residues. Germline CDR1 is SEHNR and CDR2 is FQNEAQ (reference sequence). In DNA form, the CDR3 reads TGTGCCAGCAGCTCCCGGGACAGGGAAGGCGGCTATGGCTACACCTTC. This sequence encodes CASSSRDREGGYGYTF.

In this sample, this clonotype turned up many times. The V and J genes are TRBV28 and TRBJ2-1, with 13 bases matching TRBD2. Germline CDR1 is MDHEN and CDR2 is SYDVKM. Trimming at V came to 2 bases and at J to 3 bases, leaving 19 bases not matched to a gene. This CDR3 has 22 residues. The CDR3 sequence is CASSLRPPVLAGGRSGYNEQFF. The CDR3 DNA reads TGTGCCAGCAGTTTAAGGCCCCCTGTACTAGCGGGGGGGCGGTCTGGCTACAATGAGCAGTTCTTC.

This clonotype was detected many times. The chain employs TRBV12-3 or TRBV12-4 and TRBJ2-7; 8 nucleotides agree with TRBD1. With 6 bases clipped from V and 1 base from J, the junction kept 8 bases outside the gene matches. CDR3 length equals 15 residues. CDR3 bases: TGTGCCAGCAGCCCTCCGCGGGACAGGTCCTACGAGCAGTACTTC. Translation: CASSPPRDRSYEQYF.

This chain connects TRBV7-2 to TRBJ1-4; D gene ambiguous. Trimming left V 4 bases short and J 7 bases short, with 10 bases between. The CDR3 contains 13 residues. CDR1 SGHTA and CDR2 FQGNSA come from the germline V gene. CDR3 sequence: CASSWISGEKLFF. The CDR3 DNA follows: TGTGCCAGCAGCTGGATTAGTGGTGAAAAACTGTTTTTT.

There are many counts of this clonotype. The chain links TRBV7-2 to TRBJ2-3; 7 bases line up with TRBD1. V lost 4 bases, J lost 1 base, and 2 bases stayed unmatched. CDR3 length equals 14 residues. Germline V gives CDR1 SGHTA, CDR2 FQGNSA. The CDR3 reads CASSYTGGTDTQYF. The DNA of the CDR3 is TGTGCCAGCAGCTATACAGGGGGCACAGATACGCAGTATTTT.

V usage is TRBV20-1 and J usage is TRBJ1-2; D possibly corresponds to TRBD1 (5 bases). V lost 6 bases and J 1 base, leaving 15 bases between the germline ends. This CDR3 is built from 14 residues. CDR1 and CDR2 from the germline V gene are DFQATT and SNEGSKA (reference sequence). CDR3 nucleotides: TGCAGTGCGGCCTCAGGGCCATTTAACTATGGCTACACCTTC. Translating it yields CSAASGPFNYGYTF.

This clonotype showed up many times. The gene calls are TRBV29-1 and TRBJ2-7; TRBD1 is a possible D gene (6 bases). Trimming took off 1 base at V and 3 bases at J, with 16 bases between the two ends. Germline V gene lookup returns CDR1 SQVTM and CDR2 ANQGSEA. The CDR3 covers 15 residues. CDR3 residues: CSVEALDSNYYEQYF. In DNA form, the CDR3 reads TGCAGCGTTGAAGCCCTGGACAGCAACTACTACGAGCAGTACTTC.

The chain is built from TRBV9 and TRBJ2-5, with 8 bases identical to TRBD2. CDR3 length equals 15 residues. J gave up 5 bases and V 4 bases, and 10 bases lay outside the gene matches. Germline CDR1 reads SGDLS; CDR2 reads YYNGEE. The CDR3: CASSRTFGGAETQYF. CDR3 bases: TGTGCCAGCAGCCGAACGTTCGGGGGGGCGGAGACCCAGTACTTC.

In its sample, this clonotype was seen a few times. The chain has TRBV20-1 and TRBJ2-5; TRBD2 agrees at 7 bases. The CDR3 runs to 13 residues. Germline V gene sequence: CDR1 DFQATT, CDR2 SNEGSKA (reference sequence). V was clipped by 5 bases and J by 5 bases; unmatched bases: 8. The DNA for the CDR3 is TGCAGTGCTCATATCACTAGCGAGGAGACCCAGTACTTC. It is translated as CSAHITSEETQYF.

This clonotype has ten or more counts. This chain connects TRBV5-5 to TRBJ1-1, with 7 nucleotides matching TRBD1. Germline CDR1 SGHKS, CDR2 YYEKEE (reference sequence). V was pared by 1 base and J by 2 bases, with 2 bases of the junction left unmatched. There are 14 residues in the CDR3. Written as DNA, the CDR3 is TGTGCCAGCAGCTTGAGGGGGCATAACACTGAAGCTTTCTTT. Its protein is CASSLRGHNTEAFF.

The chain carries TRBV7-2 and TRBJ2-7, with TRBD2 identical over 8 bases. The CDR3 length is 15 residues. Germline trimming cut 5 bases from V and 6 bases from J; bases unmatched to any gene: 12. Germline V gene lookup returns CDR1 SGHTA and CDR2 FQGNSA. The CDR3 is CASSLGIRGGSEQYF. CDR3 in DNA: TGTGCCAGCAGCCTCGGAATCCGGGGGGGCAGCGAGCAGTACTTC.

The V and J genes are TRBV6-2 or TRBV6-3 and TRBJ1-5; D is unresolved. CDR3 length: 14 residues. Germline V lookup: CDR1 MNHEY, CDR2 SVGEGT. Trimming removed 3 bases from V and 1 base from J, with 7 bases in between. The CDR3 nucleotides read TGTGCCAGCAGTTATGTGACAAGCAATCAGCCCCAGCATTTT. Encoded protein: CASSYVTSNQPQHF.

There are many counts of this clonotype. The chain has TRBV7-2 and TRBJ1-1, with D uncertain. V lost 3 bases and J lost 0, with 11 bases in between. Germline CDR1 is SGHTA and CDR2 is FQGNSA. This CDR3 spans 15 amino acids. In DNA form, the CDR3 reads TGTGCCAGCAGCTTTGTGGTCAGGATGAACACTGAAGCTTTCTTT. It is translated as CASSFVVRMNTEAFF.

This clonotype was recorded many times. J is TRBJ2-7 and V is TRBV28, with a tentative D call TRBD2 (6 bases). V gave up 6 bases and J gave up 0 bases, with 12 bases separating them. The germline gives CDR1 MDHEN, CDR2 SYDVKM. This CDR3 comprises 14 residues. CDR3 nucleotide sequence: TGTGCCAGCAGCGGGGACTCGAGCTCCTACGAGCAGTACTTC. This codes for CASSGDSSSYEQYF.

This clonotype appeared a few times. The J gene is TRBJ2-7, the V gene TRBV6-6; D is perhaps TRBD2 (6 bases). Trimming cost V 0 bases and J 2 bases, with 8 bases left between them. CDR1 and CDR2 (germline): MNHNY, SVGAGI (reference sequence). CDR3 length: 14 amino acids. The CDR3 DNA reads TGTGCCAGCAGTTACTCCTCGGGGGCCTACGAGCAGTACTTC. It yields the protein CASSYSSGAYEQYF.

DNA for the CDR3: TGTGCCAGCAGTTACCGACAAGGAATTAACACCGGGGAGCTGTTTTTT. Residues: CASSYRQGINTGELFF. The gene calls are TRBV6-2 or TRBV6-3 and TRBJ2-2; no firm D call. Trimming pared 2 bases from V and 2 bases from J, leaving 12 bases between. Germline V CDR1 and CDR2: MNHEY, SVGEGT. The CDR3 covers 16 residues.

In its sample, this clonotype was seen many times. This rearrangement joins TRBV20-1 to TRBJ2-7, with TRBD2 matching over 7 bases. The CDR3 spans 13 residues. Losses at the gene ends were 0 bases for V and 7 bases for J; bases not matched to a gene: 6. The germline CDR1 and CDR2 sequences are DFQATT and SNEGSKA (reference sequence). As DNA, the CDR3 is TGCAGTGCTAGAGAGGGAGGGGCCCTGGAGCAGTACTTC. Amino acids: CSAREGGALEQYF.

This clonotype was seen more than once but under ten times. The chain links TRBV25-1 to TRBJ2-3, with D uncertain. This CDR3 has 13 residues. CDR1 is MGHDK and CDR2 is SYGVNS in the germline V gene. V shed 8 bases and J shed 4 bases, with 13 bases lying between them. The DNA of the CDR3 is TGTGCCAGCCCCTTGGTATGGGCAGATACGCAGTATTTT. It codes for CASPLVWADTQYF.

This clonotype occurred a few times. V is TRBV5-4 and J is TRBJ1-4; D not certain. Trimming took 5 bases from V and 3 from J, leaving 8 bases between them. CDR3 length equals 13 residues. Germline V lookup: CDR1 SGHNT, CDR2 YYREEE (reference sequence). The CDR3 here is CASRQWANEKLFF. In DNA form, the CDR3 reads TGTGCCAGCAGGCAGTGGGCTAATGAAAAACTGTTTTTT.

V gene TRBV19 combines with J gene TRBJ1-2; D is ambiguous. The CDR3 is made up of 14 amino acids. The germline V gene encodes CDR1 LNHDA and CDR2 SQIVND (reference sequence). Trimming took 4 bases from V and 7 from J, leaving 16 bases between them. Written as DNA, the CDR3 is TGTGCCAGTAGTACTCTAACCGGACTTCGTGGCTACACCTTC. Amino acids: CASSTLTGLRGYTF.

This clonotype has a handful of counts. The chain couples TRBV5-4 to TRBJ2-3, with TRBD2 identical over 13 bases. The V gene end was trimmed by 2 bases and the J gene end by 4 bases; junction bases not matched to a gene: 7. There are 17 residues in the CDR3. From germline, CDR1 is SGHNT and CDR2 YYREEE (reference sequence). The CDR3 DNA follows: TGTGCCAGCAGCTTTACTAGCGGGGGGGCCGGGGCAGATACGCAGTATTTT. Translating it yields CASSFTSGGAGADTQYF.

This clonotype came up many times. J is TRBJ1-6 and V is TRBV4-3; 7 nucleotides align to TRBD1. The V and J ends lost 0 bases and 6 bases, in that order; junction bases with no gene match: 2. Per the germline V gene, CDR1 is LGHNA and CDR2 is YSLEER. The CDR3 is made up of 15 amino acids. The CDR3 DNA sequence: TGCGCCAGCAGCCAAGACGACAGGGTTAATTCACCCCTCCACTTT. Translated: CASSQDDRVNSPLHF.

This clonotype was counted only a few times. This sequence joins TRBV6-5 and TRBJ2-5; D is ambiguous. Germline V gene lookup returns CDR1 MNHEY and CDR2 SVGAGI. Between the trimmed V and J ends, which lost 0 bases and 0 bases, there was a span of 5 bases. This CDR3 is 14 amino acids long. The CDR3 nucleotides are TGTGCCAGCAGTTACTCGAGGTACCAAGAGACCCAGTACTTC. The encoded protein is CASSYSRYQETQYF.

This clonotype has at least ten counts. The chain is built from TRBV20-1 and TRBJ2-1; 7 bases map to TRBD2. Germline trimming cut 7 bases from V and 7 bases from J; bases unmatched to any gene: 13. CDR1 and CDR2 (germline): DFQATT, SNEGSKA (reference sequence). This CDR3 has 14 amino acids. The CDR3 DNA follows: TGCAGTGTGGATACCCCGGGACTACAAAATGAGCAGTTCTTC. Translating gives CSVDTPGLQNEQFF.

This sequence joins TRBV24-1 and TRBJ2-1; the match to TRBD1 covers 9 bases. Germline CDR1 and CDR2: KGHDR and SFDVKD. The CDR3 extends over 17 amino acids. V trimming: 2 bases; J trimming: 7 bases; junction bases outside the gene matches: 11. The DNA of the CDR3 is TGTGCCACCAGTGATTCTCCCGGGACAGGGTATACGAATGAGCAGTTCTTC. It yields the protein CATSDSPGTGYTNEQFF.

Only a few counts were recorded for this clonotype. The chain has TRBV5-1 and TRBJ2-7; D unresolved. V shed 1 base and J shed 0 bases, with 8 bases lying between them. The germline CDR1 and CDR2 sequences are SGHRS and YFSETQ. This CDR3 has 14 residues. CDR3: CASSLWTASYEQYF. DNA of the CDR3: TGCGCCAGCAGCTTGTGGACGGCCTCCTACGAGCAGTACTTC.

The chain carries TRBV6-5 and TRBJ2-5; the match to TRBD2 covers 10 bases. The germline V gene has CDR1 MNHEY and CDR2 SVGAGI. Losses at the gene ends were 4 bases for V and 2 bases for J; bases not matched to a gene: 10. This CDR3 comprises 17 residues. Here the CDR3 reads CASSLLSGGVGQETQYF. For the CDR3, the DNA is TGTGCCAGCAGTTTGTTAAGCGGGGGGGTAGGGCAAGAGACCCAGTACTTC.

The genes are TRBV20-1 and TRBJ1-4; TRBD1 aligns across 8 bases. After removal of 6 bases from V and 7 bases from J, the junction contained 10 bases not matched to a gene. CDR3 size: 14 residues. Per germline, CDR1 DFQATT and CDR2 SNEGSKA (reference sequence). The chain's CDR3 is CSALRTGHAEKLFF. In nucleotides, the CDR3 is TGCAGTGCCCTCCGGACAGGGCACGCTGAAAAACTGTTTTTT.